The source of this TCR beta chain is a study of blood T cell repertoires in COVID-19. The data were produced by immunoSEQ multiplex PCR, yet TCRdb's version contains in-frame clones alone and is incomplete. The profile shows under 50,000 clones, 69% of them singletons. This clone showed up just a few times. V lost 5 bases and J lost 7, with 16 bases in between. There are 14 residues in the CDR3. Germline-derived CDR1 and CDR2 are SEHNR and FQNEAQ (reference sequence). J is TRBJ2-3 and V is TRBV7-9; D gene unclear. Sequenced material: peripheral blood. This TCR derives from a man older than 75 with acute or convalescent COVID-19. CDR3 sequence (DNA): TGTGCCAGCAGCCCTGTGGCTAGTTTACATACGCAGTATTTT. Amino acids: CASSPVASLHTQYF.